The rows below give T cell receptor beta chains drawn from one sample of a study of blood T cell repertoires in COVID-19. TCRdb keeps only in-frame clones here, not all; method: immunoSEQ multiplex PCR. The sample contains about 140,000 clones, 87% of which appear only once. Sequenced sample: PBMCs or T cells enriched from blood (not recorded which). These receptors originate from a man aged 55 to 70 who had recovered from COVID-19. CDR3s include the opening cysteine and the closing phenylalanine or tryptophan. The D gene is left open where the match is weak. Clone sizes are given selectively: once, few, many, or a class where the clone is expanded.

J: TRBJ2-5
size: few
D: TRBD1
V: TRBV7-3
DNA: TGTGCCAGCAGCTTCACAGGGGGCCTTGGGGAGACCCAGTACTTC
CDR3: CASSFTGGLGETQYF

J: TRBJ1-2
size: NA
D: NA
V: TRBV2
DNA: TGTGCCAGCAGGGGGAGGACGGTGATCTATGGCTACACCTTC
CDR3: CASRGRTVIYGYTF

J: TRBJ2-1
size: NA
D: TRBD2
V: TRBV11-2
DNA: TGTGCCAGCAGCTTTATAAGGGGGACTAGCGGGAGGGCCGGGAATGAGCAGTTCTTC
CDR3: CASSFIRGTSGRAGNEQFF

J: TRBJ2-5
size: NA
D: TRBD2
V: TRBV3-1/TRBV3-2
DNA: TGTGCCAGCAGCCAAGAGGGAGCGGGGGGGCCTGAGACCCAGTACTTC
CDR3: CASSQEGAGGPETQYF

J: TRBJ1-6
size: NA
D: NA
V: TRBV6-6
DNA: TGTGCCAGCAGTTTCAGGGCCCCAGGCCTCCACTTT
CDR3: CASSFRAPGLHF

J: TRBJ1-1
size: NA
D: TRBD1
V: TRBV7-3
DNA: TGTGCCAGCAGCAACGGACAGGCGAACACTGAAGCTTTCTTT
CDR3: CASSNGQANTEAFF

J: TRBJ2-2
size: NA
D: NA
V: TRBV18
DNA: TGTGCCAGCTCAAAAGGCGGGGACACCGGGGAGCTGTTTTTT
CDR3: CASSKGGDTGELFF

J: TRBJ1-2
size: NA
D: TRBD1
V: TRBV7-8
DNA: TGTGCCAGCAGCCGGGACAGGCACTATGGCTACACCTTC
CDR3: CASSRDRHYGYTF

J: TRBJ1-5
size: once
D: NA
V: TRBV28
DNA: TGTGCCAGCATTAAAGGGCGGGGAAATCAGCCCCAGCATTTT
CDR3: CASIKGRGNQPQHF

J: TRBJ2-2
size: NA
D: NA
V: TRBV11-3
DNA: TGTGCCAGCAGCCCGGGACATGCGAACACCGGGGAGCTGTTTTTT
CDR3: CASSPGHANTGELFF

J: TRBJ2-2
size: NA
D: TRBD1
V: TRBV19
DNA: TGTGCCAGTAGCGGCTCAGGGGGTCGTGGGACCGGGGAGCTGTTTTTT
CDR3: CASSGSGGRGTGELFF